This T cell receptor (beta chain) stems from a study of early T cells in non-severe SARS-CoV-2 infection. About the research overall: With bulk RNA from unsorted whole blood as input, sequencing yielded unpaired chains.

On this clonotype itself: Its antigen remains unidentified. The junction does not match germline at one end; this may be a read error.

Points from the study as a whole: Comparison of clonotypes with VDJdb favored anti-spike CD8 responses while missing private and CD4 specificities.

The CDR3 covers 14 residues. Germline CDR1 and CDR2: SGHAT and FQNNGV. Each cDNA molecule carried a unique molecular identifier. From the 5' RACE reads, TCRdb called clonotypes with MiXCR, one entry per CDR3 protein. The data contain just under 90,000 distinct CDR3 sequences, approximately 14% of them singletons. V is TRBV11-2 and J is TRBJ1-1; 9 nucleotides align to TRBD1. The material sequenced was whole blood. The TCR originated in an adult who was a healthcare worker with PCR-confirmed SARS-CoV-2 infection or an uninfected control (not recorded which). The CDR3 nucleotides are TGTGTCAGCAGCTTAGGGACAGGGAAAACTGAAGCTTTCTTT. It translates to CVSSLGTGKTEAFF. The full variable domain, completed using reference TRBV11-2 and TRBJ1-1, is EAGVAQSPRYKIIEKRQSVAFWCNPISGHATLYWYQQILGQGPKLLIQFQNNGVVDDSQLPKDRFSAERLKGVDSTLKIQPAKLEDSAVYLCVSSLGTGKTEAFFGQGTRLTVV.